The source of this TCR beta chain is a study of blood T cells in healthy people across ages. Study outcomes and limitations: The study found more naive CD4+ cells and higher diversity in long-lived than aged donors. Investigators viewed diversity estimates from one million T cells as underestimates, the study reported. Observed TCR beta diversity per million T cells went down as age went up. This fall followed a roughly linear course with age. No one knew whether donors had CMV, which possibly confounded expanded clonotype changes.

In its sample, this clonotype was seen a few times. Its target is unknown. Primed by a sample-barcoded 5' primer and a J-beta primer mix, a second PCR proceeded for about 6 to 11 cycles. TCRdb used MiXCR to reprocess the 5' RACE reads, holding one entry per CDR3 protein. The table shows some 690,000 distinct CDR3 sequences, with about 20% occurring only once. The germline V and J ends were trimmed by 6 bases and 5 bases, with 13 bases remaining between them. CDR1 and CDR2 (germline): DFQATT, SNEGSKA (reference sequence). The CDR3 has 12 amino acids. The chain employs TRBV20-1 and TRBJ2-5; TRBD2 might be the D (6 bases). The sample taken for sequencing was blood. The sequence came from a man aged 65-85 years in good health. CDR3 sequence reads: CSAIWAGETQYF. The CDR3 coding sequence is TGCAGTGCCATTTGGGCGGGGGAGACCCAGTACTTC.